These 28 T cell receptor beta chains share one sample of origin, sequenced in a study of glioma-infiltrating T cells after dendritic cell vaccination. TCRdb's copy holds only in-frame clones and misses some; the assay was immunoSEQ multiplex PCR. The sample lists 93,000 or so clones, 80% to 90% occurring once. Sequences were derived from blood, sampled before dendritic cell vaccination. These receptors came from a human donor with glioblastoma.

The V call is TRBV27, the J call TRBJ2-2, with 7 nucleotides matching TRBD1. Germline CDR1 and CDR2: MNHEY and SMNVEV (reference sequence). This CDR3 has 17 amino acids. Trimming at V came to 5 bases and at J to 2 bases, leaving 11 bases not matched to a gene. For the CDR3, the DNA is TGTGCCAGCAGTCCTCGCCCGACAGGGCCCAACACCGGGGAGCTGTTTTTT. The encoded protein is CASSPRPTGPNTGELFF.

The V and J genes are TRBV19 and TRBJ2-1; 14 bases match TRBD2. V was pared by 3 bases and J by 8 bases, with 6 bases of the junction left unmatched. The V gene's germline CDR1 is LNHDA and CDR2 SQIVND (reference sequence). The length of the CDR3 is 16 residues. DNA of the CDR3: TGTGCCAGTAGTATGCTCGGGACTAGCGGGGGCGATGAGCAGTTCTTC. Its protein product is CASSMLGTSGGDEQFF.

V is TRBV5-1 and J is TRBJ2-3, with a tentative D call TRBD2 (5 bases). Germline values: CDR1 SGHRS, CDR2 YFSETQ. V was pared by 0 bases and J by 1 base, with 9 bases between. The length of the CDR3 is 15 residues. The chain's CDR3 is CASSLDVGGTDTQYF. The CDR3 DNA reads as TGCGCCAGCAGCTTGGATGTCGGGGGCACAGATACGCAGTATTTT.

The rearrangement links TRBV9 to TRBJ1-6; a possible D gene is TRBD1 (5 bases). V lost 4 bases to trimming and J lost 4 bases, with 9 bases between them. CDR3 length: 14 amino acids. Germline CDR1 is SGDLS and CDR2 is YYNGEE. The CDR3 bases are TGTGCCAGCAGCCAGGGCTCTTATAATTCACCCCTCCACTTT. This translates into CASSQGSYNSPLHF.

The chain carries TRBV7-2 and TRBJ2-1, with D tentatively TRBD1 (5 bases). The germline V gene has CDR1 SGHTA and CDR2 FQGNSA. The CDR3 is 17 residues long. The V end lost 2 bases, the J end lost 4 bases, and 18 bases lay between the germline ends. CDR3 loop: CASSLQLGRALYNEQFF. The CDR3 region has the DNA TGTGCCAGCAGCTTACAGTTAGGCAGGGCCCTATACAATGAGCAGTTCTTC.

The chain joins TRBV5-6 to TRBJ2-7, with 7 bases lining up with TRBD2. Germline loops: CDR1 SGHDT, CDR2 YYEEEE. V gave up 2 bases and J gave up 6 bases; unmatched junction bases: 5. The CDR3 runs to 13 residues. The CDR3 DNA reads TGTGCCAGCAGCTTAGGGAGGGGCTCCGAGCAGTACTTC. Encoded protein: CASSLGRGSEQYF.

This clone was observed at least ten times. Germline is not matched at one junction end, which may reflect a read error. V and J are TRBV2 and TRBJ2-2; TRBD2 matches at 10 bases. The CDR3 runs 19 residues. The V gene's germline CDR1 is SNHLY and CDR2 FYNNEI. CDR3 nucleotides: TGTGCCAGCAGTCAAGCGATGCTAGCGGGGGCCATAGGGTTGGGGGAGCTGTTTTTT. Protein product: CASSQAMLAGAIGLGELFF.

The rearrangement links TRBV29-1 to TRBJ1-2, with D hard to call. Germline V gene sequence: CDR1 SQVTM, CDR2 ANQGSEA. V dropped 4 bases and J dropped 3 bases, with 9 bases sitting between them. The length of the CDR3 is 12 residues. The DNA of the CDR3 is TGCAGCGTTGCAACTGATTACTATGGCTACACCTTC. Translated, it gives CSVATDYYGYTF.

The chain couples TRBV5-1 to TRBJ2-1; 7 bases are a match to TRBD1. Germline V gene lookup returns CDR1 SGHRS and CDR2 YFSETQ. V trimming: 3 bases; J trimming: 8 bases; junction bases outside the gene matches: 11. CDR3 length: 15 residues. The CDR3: CASSSSGTVSDEQFF. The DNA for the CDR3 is TGCGCCAGCAGCTCGTCCGGGACAGTGTCCGATGAGCAGTTCTTC.

The CDR3 bases are TGCGCCAGCAGCCAACCGCGACAGGGGGTCAATTCACCCCTCCACTTT. Encoded protein: CASSQPRQGVNSPLHF. The J gene is TRBJ1-6, the V gene TRBV4-1, with TRBD1 matching 9 bases. Germline V gene sequence: CDR1 MGHRA, CDR2 YSYEKL. The CDR3 extends over 16 amino acids. The V and J ends lost 2 bases and 7 bases, in that order; junction bases with no gene match: 6.

CDR3 region: CATKGQTNTGELFF. The CDR3 DNA reads TGTGCCACCAAGGGACAGACGAACACCGGGGAGCTGTTTTTT. The chain uses TRBV11-3 and TRBJ2-2; 7 bases align to TRBD1. Germline assignment: CDR1 SGHNT and CDR2 YENEEA. The junction had 5 bases not matched to a gene; V was cut back by 10 bases and J by 0 bases. This CDR3 is built from 14 residues.

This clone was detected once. CDR3 DNA sequence: TGCGCCAGCAGTGAGTCTTCGTACAATGAGCAGTTCTTC. Amino acid sequence: CASSESSYNEQFF. The gene calls are TRBV10-1 and TRBJ2-1; no reliable D call. This CDR3 spans 13 amino acids. The V gene's germline CDR1 is WNHNN and CDR2 SYGVQD (reference sequence). V was cut by 0 bases and J by 4 bases, with 4 bases left in between.

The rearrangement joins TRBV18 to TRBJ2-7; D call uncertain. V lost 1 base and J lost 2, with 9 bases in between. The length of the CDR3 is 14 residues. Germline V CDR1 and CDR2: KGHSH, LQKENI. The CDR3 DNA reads TGTGCCAGCTCACCACGGTACCGAGCCTACGAGCAGTACTTC. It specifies CASSPRYRAYEQYF.

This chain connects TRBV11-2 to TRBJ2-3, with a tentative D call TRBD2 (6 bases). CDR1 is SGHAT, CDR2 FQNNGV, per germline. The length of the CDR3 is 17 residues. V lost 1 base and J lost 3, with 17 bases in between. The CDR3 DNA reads TGTGCCAGCAGCTTAGGATCTCTTCTAGCGATGACAGATACGCAGTATTTT. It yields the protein CASSLGSLLAMTDTQYF.

CDR3 protein: CASSLGGYGYTF. DNA for the CDR3: TGTGCCAGTAGTCTCGGGGGTTATGGCTACACCTTC. The V and J genes are TRBV19 and TRBJ1-2; D is possibly TRBD1 (5 bases). V lost 5 bases and J lost 5, with 9 bases in between. Germline V gene sequence: CDR1 LNHDA, CDR2 SQIVND (reference sequence). The CDR3 loop spans 12 amino acids.

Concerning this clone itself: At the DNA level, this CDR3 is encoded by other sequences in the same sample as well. The CDR3 nucleotides read TGTGCCAGCAGCAGACTACCTCGCGCCTACGAGCAGTACTTC. Protein: CASSRLPRAYEQYF. The chain joins TRBV7-9 to TRBJ2-7; tentative D call: TRBD2 (5 bases). The germline V gene has CDR1 SEHNR and CDR2 FQNEAQ (reference sequence). Trimming removed 5 bases at V and 2 bases at J, with 13 bases between. The CDR3 runs to 14 residues.

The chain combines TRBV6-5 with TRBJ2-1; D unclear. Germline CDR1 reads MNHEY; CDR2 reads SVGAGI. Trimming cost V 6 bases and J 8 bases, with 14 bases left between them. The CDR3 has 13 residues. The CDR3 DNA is TGTGCCAGCAGCTCAATCCGCATAGATGAGCAGTTCTTC. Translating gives CASSSIRIDEQFF.

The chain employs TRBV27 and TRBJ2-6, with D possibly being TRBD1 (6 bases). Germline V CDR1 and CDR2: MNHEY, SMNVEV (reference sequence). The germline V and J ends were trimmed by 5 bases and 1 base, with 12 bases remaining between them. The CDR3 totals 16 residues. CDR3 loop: CASSRTGLSGANVLTF. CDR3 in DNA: TGTGCCAGCAGTCGAACAGGGCTTTCTGGGGCCAACGTCCTGACTTTC. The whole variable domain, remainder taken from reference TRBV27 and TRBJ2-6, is EAQVTQNPRYLITVTGKKLTVTCSQNMNHEYMSWYRQDPGLGLRQIYYSMNVEVTDKGDVPEGYKVSRKEKRNFPLILESPSPNQTSLYFCASSRTGLSGANVLTFGAGSRLTVL.

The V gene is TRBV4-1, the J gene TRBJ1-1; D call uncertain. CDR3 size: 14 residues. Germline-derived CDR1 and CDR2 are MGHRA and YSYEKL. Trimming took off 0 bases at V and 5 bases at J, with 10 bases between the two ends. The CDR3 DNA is TGCGCCAGCAGCCAAGAGGTGAGATCAACTGAAGCTTTCTTT. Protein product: CASSQEVRSTEAFF.

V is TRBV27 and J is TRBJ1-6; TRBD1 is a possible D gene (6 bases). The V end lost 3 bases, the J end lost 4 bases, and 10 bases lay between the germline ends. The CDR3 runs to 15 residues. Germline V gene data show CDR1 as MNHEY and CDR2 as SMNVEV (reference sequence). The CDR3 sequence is CASSLGTSYNSPLHF. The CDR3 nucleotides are TGTGCCAGCAGTTTGGGGACATCATATAATTCACCCCTCCACTTT.

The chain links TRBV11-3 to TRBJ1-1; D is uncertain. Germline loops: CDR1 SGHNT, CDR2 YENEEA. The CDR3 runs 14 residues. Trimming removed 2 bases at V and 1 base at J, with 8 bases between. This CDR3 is CASSLLRKNTEAFF. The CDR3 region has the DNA TGTGCCAGCAGCTTACTCAGGAAGAACACTGAAGCTTTCTTT.

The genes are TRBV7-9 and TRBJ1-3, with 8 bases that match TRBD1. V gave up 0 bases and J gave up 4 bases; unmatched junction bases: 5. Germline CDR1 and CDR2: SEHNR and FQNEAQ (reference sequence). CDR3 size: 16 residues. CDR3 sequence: CASSLAPRDRGNTIYF. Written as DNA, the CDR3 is TGTGCCAGCAGCTTAGCTCCCCGGGACAGGGGAAACACCATATATTTT.

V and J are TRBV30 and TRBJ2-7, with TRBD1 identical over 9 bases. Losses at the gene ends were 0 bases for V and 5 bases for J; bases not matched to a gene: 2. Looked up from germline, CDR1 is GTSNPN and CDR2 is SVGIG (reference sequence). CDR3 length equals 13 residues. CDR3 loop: CAWSVQGADEQYF. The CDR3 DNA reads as TGTGCCTGGAGTGTACAGGGGGCGGACGAGCAGTACTTC.

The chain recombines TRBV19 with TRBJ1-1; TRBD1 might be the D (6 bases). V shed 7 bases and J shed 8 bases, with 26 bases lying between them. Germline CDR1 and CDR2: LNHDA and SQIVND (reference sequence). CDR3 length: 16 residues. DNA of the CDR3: TGTGCCAGTACTCGTACCCTACTCAGACAGGATAGAGAAGCTTTCTTT. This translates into CASTRTLLRQDREAFF.

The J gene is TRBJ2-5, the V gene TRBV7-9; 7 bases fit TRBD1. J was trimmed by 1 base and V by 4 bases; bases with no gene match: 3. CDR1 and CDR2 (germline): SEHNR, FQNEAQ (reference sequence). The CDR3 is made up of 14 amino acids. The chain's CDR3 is CASSSRDSQETQYF. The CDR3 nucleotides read TGTGCCAGCAGCTCACGGGACAGCCAAGAGACCCAGTACTTC.

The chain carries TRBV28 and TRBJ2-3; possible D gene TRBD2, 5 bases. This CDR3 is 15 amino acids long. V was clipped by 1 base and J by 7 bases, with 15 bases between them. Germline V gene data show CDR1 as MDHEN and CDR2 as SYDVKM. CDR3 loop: CASSLSLAEFNTQYF. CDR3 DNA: TGTGCCAGCAGTTTATCCCTAGCAGAATTTAATACGCAGTATTTT.

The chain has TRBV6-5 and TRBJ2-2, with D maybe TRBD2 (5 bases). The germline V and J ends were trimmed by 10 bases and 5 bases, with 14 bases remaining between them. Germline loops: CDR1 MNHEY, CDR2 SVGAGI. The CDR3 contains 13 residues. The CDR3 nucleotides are TGTGCCACTCGTGGACGAGGGACCGGGGAGCTGTTTTTT. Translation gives CATRGRGTGELFF.

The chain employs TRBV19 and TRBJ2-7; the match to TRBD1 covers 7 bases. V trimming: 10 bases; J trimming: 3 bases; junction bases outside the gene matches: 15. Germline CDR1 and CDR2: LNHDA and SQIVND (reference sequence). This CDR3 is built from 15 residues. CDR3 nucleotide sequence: TGTGCCACCACAAAAACCGGGACAGAATACTACGAGCAGTACTTC. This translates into CATTKTGTEYYEQYF. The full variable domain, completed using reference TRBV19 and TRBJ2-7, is DGGITQSPKYLFRKEGQNVTLSCEQNLNHDAMYWYRQDPGQGLRLIYYSQIVNDFQKGDIAEGYSVSREKKESFPLTVTSAQKNPTAFYLCATTKTGTEYYEQYFGPGTRLTVT.